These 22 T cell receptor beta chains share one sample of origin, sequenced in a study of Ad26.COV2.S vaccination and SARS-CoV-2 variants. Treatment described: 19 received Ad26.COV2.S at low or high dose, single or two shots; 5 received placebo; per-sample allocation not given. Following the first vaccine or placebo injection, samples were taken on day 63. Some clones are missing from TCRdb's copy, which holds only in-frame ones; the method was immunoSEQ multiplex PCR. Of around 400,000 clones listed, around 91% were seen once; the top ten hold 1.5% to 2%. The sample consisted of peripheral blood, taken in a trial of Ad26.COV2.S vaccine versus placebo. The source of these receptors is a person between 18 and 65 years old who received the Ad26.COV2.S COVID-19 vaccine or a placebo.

The CDR3, as DNA: TGTGCCAGCAGCGCTTCCCAACTACAGGGCCCAAGGGAGGAGCAGTACTTC. This translates into CASSASQLQGPREEQYF. J is TRBJ2-7 and V is TRBV9; a possible D gene is TRBD1 (6 bases). This CDR3 comprises 17 residues. The germline V gene encodes CDR1 SGDLS and CDR2 YYNGEE. The germline V and J ends were trimmed by 3 bases and 7 bases, with 26 bases remaining between them.

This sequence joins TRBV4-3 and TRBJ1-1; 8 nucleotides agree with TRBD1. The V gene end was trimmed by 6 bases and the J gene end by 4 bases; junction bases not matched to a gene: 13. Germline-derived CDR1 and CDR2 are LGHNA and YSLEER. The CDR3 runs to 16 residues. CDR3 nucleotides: TGCGCCAGCAGGCACTCACAGACAGGGGAGGTCACTGAAGCTTTCTTT. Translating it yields CASRHSQTGEVTEAFF.

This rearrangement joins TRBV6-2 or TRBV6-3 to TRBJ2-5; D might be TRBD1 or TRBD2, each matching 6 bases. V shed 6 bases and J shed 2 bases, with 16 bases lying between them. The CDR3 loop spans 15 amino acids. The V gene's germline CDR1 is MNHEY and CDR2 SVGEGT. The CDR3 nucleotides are TGTGCCAGCAGCAGAGCAGGAGGGGGACAAGAGACCCAGTACTTC. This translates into CASSRAGGGQETQYF.

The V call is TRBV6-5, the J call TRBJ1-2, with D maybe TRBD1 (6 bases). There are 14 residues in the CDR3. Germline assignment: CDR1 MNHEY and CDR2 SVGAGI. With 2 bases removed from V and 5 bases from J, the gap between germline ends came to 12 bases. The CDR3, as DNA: TGTGCCAGCAGTTACGGGCAGGGGAGTTATGGCTACACCTTC. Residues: CASSYGQGSYGYTF.

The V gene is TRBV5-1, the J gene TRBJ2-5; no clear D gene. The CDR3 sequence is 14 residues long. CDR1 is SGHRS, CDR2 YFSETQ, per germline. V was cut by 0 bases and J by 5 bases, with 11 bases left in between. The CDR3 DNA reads TGCGCCAGCAGCTTGGTAGGGCCTGGTGAGACCCAGTACTTC. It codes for CASSLVGPGETQYF.

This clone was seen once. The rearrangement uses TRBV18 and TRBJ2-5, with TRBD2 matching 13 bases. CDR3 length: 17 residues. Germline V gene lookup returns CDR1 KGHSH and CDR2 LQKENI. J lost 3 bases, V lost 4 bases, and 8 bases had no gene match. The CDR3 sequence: CASSRRTSGSVKETQYF. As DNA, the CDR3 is TGTGCCAGCTCACGCCGGACTAGCGGGAGCGTGAAAGAGACCCAGTACTTC.

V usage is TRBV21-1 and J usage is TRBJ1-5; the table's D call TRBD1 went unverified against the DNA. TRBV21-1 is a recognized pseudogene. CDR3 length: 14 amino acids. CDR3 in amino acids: CASSRGRNNQPQHF. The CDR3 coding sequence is TGTGCCAGCAGTAGGGGGCGGAACAATCAGCCCCAGCATTTT.

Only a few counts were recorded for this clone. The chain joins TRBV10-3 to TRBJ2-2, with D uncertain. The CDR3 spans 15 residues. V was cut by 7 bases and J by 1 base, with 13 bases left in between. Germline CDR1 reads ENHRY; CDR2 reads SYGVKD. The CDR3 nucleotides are TGTGCCATCAAAAATTCCAGAGGGAACACCGGGGAGCTGTTTTTT. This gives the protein CAIKNSRGNTGELFF.

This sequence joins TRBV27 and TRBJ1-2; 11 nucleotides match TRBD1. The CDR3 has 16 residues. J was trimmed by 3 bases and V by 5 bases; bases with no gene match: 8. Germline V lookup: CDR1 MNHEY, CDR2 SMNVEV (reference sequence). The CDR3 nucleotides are TGTGCCAGCAGTCCCTTCCGGACAGGGGGCTACTATGGCTACACCTTC. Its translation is CASSPFRTGGYYGYTF.

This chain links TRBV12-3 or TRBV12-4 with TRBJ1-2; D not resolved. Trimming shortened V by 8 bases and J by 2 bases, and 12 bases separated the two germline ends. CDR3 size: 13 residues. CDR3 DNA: TGTGCCAGCGCCGGGGATTCGAACTATGGCTACACCTTC. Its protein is CASAGDSNYGYTF.

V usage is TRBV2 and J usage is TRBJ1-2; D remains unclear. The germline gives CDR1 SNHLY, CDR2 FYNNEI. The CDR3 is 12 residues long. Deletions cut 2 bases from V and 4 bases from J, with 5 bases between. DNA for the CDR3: TGTGCCAGCAGTGAACGGGCCTATGGCTACACCTTC. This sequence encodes CASSERAYGYTF.

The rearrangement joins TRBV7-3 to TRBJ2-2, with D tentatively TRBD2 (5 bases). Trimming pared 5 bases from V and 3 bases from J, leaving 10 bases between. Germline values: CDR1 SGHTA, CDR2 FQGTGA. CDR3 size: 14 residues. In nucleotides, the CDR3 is TGTGCCAGCAGCCCGGACTCCTACACCGGGGAGCTGTTTTTT. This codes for CASSPDSYTGELFF.

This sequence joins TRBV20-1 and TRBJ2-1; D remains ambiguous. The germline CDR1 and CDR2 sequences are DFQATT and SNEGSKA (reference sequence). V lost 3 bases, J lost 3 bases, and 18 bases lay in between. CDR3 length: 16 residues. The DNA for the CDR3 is TGCAGTGCTAGTTCAGTTGGGGTAGCAGACTACAATGAGCAGTTCTTC. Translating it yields CSASSVGVADYNEQFF.

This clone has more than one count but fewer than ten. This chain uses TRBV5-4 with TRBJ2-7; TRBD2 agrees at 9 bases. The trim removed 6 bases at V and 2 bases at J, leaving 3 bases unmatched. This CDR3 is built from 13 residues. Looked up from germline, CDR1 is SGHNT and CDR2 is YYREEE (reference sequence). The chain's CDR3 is CASTSSGTYEQYF. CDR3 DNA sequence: TGTGCCAGCACATCTAGCGGGACCTACGAGCAGTACTTC.

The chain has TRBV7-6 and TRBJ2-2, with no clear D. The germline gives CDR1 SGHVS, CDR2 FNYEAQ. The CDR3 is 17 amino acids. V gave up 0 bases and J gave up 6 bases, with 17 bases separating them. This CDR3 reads CASSLAPPRVGPGELFF. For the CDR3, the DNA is TGTGCCAGCAGCTTAGCGCCACCACGGGTAGGGCCCGGGGAGCTGTTTTTT.

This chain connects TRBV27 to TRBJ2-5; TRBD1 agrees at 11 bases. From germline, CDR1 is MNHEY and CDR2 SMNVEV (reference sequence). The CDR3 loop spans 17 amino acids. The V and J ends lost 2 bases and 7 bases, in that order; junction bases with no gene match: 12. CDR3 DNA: TGTGCCAGCAGTTTAGGACCGGGACAGGGGGTCCTGGGGACCCAGTACTTC. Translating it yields CASSLGPGQGVLGTQYF.

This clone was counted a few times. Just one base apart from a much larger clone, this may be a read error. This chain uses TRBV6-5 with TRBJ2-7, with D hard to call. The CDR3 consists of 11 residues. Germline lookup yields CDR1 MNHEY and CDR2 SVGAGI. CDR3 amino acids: CASSHSYEQYF. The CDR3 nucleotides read TGTGCCAGCAGTCACTCCTACGAGCAGTACTTC.

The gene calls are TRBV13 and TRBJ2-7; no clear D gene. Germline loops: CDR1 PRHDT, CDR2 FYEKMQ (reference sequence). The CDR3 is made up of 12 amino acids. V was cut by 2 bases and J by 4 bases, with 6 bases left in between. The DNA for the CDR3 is TGTGCCAGCAGCTTAATCGGGTACGAGCAGTACTTC. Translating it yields CASSLIGYEQYF.

The chain's CDR3 is CASSWGAPGGNTIYF. The CDR3 DNA reads as TGTGCCAGCAGTTGGGGGGCGCCAGGGGGAAACACCATATATTTT. The chain employs TRBV2 and TRBJ1-3; weak D call: TRBD1 (6 bases). Germline V gives CDR1 SNHLY, CDR2 FYNNEI. The CDR3 is 15 amino acids. With 5 bases removed from V and 4 bases from J, the gap between germline ends came to 15 bases.

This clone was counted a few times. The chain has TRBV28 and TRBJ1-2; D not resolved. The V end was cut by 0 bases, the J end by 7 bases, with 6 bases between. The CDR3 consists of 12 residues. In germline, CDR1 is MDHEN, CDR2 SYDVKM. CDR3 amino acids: CASSLWSGGYTF. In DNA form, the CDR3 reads TGTGCCAGCAGTTTATGGTCGGGTGGCTACACCTTC.

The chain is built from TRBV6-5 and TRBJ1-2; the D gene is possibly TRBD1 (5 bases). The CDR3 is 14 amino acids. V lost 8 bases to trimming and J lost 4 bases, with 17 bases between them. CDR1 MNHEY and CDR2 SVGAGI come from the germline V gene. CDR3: CASSLRGDRYGYTF. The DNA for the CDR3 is TGTGCCAGCTCTTTGAGGGGTGACCGCTATGGCTACACCTTC.

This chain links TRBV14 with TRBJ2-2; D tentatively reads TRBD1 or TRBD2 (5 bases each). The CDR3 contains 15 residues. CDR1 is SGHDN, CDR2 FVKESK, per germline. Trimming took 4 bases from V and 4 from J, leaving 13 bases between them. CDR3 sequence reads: CASSPPGAGTGELFF. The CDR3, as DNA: TGTGCCAGCAGCCCGCCCGGGGCGGGCACCGGGGAGCTGTTTTTT.